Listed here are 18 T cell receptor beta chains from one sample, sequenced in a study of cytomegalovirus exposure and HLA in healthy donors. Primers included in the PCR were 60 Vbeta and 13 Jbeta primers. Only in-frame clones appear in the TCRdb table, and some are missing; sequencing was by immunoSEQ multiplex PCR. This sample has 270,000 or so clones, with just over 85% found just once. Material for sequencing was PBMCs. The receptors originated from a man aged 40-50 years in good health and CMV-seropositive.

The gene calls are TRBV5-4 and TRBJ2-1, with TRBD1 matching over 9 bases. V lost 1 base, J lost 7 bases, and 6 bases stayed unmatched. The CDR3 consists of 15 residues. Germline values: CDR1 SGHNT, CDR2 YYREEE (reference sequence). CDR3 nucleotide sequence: TGTGCCAGCAGCTTGAGGGACAGGGTTCCAAATGAGCAGTTCTTC. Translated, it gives CASSLRDRVPNEQFF.

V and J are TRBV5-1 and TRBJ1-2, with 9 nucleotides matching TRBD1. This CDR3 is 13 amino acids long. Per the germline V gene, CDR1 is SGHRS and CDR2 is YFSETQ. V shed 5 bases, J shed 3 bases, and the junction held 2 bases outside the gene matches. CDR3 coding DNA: TGCGCCAGCAGGACAGGGGGGGACTATGGCTACACCTTC. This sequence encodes CASRTGGDYGYTF.

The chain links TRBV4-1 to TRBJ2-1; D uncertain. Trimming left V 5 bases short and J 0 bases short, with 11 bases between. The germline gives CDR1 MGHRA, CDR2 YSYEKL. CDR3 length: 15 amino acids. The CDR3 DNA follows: TGCGCCAGCAGCTTACAGCAGAGCTCCTACAATGAGCAGTTCTTC. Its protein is CASSLQQSSYNEQFF.

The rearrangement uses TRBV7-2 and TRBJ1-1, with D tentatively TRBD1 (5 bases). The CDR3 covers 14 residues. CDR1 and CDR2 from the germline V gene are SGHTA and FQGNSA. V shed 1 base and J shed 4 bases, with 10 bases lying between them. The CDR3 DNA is TGTGCCAGCAGCTTAGTATACGGGGGCACTGAAGCTTTCTTT. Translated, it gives CASSLVYGGTEAFF.

The DNA of the CDR3 is TGTGCCACCAGCAGAGAAGAGTCTGGAGAGACCCAGTACTTC. Translating gives CATSREESGETQYF. This chain links TRBV15 with TRBJ2-5; D gene ambiguous. The V end was cut by 0 bases, the J end by 4 bases, with 9 bases between. CDR3 size: 14 residues. CDR1 and CDR2 (germline): LNHNV, YYDKDF (reference sequence).

CDR3 coding DNA: TGTGCCAGCAGCAAAGATTTTGATAATGGCAGGGGACAAACAGGCACAGATACGCAGTATTTT. It yields the protein CASSKDFDNGRGQTGTDTQYF. The chain uses TRBV21-1 and TRBJ2-3; the DNA was not used to check the table's D call, TRBD1. TRBV21-1 is recorded as a pseudogene. CDR3 length equals 21 residues.

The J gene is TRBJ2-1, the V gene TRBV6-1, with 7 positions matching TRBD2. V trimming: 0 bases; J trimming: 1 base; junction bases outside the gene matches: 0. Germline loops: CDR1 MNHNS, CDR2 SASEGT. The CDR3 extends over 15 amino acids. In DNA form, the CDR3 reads TGTGCCAGCAGTGAAGCTAGCGGGTCCTACAATGAGCAGTTCTTC. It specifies CASSEASGSYNEQFF.

Written as DNA, the CDR3 is TGTGCCAGCAGTTACAATAGACAGGGAAAATTCACAGATACGCAGTATTTT. It is translated as CASSYNRQGKFTDTQYF. The J gene is TRBJ2-3, the V gene TRBV7-8; the match to TRBD1 covers 7 bases. Germline V gene sequence: CDR1 SGHVS, CDR2 FQNEAQ. The CDR3 totals 17 residues. The ends lost 6 bases at V and 2 bases at J; junction bases unmatched: 14.

CDR3 DNA sequence: TGTGCCAGCAGACCCGAGGCCAGGGTCTATGGCTACACCTTC. The encoded protein is CASRPEARVYGYTF. The chain joins TRBV5-6 to TRBJ1-2; maybe TRBD1 (5 bases). The CDR3 covers 14 residues. V lost 5 bases and J lost 4, with 15 bases in between. Germline-derived CDR1 and CDR2 are SGHDT and YYEEEE.

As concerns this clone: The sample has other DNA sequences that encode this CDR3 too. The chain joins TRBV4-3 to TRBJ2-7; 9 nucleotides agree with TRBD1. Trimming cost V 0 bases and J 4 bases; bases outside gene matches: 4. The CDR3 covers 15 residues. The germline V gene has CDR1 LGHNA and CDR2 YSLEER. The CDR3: CASSQDLGQGYEQYF. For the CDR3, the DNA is TGCGCCAGCAGCCAAGACCTTGGACAGGGGTACGAGCAGTACTTC.

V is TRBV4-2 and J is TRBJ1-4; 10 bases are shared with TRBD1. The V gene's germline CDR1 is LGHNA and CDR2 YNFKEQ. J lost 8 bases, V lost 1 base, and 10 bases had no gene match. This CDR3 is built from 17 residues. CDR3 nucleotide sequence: TGTGCCAGCAGCCAAGGGGAATCCGGGACAGGGGTCGAAAAACTGTTTTTT. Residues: CASSQGESGTGVEKLFF.

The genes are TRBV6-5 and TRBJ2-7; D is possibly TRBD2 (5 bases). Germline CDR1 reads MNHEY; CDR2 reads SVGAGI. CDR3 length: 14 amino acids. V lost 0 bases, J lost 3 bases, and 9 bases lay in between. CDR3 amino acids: CASSYSGANYEQYF. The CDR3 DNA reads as TGTGCCAGCAGTTACTCGGGAGCGAACTACGAGCAGTACTTC.

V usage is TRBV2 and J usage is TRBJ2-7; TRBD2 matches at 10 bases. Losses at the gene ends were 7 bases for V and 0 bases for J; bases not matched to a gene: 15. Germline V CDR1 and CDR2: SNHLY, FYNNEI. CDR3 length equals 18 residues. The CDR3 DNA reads TGTGCCAGCACCGGACGGAGACTAGCGGGCGATAGCTCCTACGAGCAGTACTTC. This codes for CASTGRRLAGDSSYEQYF.

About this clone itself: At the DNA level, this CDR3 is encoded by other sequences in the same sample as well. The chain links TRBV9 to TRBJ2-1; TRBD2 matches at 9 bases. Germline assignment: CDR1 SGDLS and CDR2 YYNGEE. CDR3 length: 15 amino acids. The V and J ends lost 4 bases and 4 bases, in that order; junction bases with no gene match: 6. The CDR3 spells CASSPQTSGYNEQFF. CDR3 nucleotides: TGTGCCAGCAGCCCACAGACTAGCGGATACAATGAGCAGTTCTTC. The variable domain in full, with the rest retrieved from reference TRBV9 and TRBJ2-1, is DSGVTQTPKHLITATGQRVTLRCSPRSGDLSVYWYQQSLDQGLQFLIQYYNGEERAKGNILERFSAQQFPDLHSELNLSSLELGDSALYFCASSPQTSGYNEQFFGPGTRLTVL.

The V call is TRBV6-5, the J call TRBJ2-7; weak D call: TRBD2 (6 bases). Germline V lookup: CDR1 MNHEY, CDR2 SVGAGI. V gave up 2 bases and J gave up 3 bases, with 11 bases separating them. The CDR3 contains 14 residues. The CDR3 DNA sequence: TGTGCCAGCAGTTACGTGGAGGGGTACTACGAGCAGTACTTC. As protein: CASSYVEGYYEQYF.

The CDR3 protein is CASRMSAGTGELFF. The CDR3 coding sequence is TGTGCCAGCAGGATGTCTGCGGGAACCGGGGAGCTGTTTTTT. This chain uses TRBV25-1 with TRBJ2-2, with a tentative D call TRBD2 (6 bases). From germline, CDR1 is MGHDK and CDR2 SYGVNS. The germline V and J ends were trimmed by 6 bases and 5 bases, with 13 bases remaining between them. The CDR3 is 14 amino acids.

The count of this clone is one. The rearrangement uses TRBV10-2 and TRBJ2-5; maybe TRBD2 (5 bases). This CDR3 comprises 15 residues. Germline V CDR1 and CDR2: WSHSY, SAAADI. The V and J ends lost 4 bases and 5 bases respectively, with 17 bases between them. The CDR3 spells CASSGSPAGRETQYF. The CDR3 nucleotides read TGCGCCAGCAGTGGCTCGCCCGCGGGTAGGGAGACCCAGTACTTC.

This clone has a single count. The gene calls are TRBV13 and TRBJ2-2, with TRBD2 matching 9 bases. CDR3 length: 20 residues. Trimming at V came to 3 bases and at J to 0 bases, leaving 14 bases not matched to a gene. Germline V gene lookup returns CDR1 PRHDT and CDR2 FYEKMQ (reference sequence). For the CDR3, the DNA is TGTGCCAGCAGCTTGGCCCCTAAGACCAGCGGGAGGCCGAACACCGGGGAGCTGTTTTTT. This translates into CASSLAPKTSGRPNTGELFF.